The count of the clone carrying this T cell receptor (beta chain) is one. The data are from a study of blood T cell repertoires in COVID-19. As for the study in general: Researchers got acute and convalescent COVID-19 samples from the United States, Italy and Spain. PBMCs, B-cell-depleted T cells, or T cells provided the cDNA or gDNA that made up the material.

The V gene lost 2 bases and the J gene lost 3 bases, with 8 bases spanning the gap. The CDR3 totals 14 residues. Per the germline V gene, CDR1 is ENHRY and CDR2 is SYGVKD. Methods used by the authors: Amplification of reference gene primers was used by the study to estimate nucleated cell counts. Assay: immunoSEQ multiplex PCR; the TCRdb copy retains only in-frame clones and omits some. The V and J calls and the clone size are those of that table, but D and trimming were determined from the DNA. The sample has 120,000 or so clones, 75% to 90% seen once. This sequence joins TRBV10-3 and TRBJ1-5, with a weak D call TRBD1 (5 bases). The clonotype comes from a man in his 70s with active or convalescent COVID-19. The material sequenced was peripheral blood. The CDR3 here is CAISETRVNQPQHF. CDR3 sequence (DNA): TGTGCCATCAGTGAGACCAGGGTCAATCAGCCCCAGCATTTT.